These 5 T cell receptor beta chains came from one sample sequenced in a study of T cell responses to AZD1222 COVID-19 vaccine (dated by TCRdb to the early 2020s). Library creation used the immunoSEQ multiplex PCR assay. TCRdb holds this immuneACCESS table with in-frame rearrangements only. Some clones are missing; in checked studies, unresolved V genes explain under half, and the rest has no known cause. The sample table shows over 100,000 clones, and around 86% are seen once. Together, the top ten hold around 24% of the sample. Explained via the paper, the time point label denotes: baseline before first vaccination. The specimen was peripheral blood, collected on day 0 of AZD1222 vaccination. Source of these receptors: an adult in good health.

The CDR3 nucleotides read TGCAGCGGCGCCGGGACAGCCAGCACAGATACGCAGTATTTT. Translating it yields CSGAGTASTDTQYF. The genes are TRBV29-1 and TRBJ2-3; 7 bases are a match to TRBD1. CDR1 and CDR2 (germline): SQVTM, ANQGSEA. J was trimmed by 0 bases and V by 7 bases; bases with no gene match: 7. CDR3 length equals 14 residues.

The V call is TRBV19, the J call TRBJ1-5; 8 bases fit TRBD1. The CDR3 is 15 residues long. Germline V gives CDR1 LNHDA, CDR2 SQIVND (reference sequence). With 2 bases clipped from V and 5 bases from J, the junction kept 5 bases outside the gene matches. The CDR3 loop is CASSITGGTHQPQHF. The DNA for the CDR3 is TGTGCCAGTAGTATAACAGGGGGAACGCATCAGCCCCAGCATTTT.

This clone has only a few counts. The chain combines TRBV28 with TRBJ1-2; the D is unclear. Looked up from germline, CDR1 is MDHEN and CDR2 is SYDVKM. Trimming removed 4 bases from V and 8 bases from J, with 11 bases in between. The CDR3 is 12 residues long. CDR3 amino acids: CASSSLKYGYTF. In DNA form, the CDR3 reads TGTGCCAGCAGTTCTCTCAAGTACGGCTACACCTTC.

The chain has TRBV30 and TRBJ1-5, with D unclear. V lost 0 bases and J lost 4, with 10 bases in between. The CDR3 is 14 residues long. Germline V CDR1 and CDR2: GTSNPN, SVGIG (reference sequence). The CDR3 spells CAWSVSQPNQPQHF. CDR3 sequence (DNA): TGTGCCTGGAGTGTTAGCCAGCCGAATCAGCCCCAGCATTTT.

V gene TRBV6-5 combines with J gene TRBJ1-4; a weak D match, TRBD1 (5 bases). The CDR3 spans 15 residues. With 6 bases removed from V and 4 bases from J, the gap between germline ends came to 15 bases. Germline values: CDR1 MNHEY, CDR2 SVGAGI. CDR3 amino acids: CASSLGDALNEKLFF. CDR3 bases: TGTGCCAGCAGCTTAGGGGACGCCCTTAATGAAAAACTGTTTTTT.